A single sample gave rise to the 6 T cell receptor beta chains below, sequenced in a study of cytomegalovirus exposure and HLA in healthy donors (dated by TCRdb to the late 2010s). Library preparation was by the immunoSEQ multiplex PCR assay. For the multiplex PCR, a mixture combining 60 forward primers for TCR Vbeta segments and 13 reverse primers for TCR Jbeta segments was used. The immuneACCESS repertoire file appears here via TCRdb, limited to in-frame rearrangements. These files lack a portion of the clones; in checked studies, under half of the deficit traces to unresolved V genes, and the cause of the others is not known. The sample table holds 200,000 to 250,000 clones, of which 65% to 90% were seen once. Of the sample, around 1.5% is held by the ten largest clones. The sample was PBMCs. These receptors originate from a girl aged 10 to 17 in good health and CMV-seronegative.

There are a few counts of this clone. The V gene is TRBV5-6, the J gene TRBJ1-2; 7 positions match TRBD1. The germline gives CDR1 SGHDT, CDR2 YYEEEE. The CDR3 loop spans 14 amino acids. Trimming cost V 3 bases and J 5 bases; bases outside gene matches: 7. CDR3 DNA: TGTGCCAGCAGCTGGGACAGTTGGGGGTATGGCTACACCTTC. Its protein product is CASSWDSWGYGYTF.

This clone was picked up a small number of times. The chain employs TRBV4-1 and TRBJ1-1; the D gene is possibly TRBD1 (5 bases). V lost 3 bases and J 1 base, leaving 12 bases between the germline ends. In germline, CDR1 is MGHRA, CDR2 YSYEKL. The CDR3 is 15 amino acids. Here the CDR3 reads CASSHGDFGNTEAFF. The CDR3 region has the DNA TGCGCCAGCAGCCACGGGGACTTTGGGAACACTGAAGCTTTCTTT.

The chain has TRBV4-3 and TRBJ1-1; D is possibly TRBD1 (5 bases). The V gene's germline CDR1 is LGHNA and CDR2 YSLEER. V dropped 1 base and J dropped 5 bases, with 14 bases sitting between them. The CDR3 is 15 amino acids. The CDR3 is CASSQVEGVGTEAFF. The CDR3 coding sequence is TGCGCCAGCAGCCAAGTAGAAGGGGTCGGGACTGAAGCTTTCTTT.

The V and J genes are TRBV2 and TRBJ1-3, with D perhaps TRBD1 (6 bases). The CDR3 has 15 residues. Germline CDR1 is SNHLY and CDR2 is FYNNEI. V shed 2 bases and J shed 2 bases, with 10 bases lying between them. CDR3 DNA sequence: TGTGCCAGCAGTGAAATGGGGGCGGCTGGAAACACCATATATTTT. Translated, it gives CASSEMGAAGNTIYF.

J is TRBJ1-1 and V is TRBV4-2, with 8 positions matching TRBD1. CDR1 and CDR2 from the germline V gene are LGHNA and YNFKEQ. CDR3 length: 19 amino acids. Trimming took 4 bases from V and 1 from J; bases not matched to a gene: 17. The CDR3 loop is CASSRPSGTGISWNTEAFF. For the CDR3, the DNA is TGTGCCAGCAGCCGACCCTCCGGGACAGGTATTTCTTGGAACACTGAAGCTTTCTTT.

The chain carries TRBV18 and TRBJ2-1; weak D call: TRBD1 (6 bases). The CDR3 runs 17 residues. Trimming removed 0 bases at V and 5 bases at J, with 17 bases between. From germline, CDR1 is KGHSH and CDR2 LQKENI. CDR3 DNA: TGTGCCAGCTCACCACCACAGGGTTTCCCCGTTAACAATGAGCAGTTCTTC. It translates to CASSPPQGFPVNNEQFF.